One sample yielded the 9 T cell receptor beta chains listed below, sequenced in a study of T cell repertoires in cytomegalovirus infection. TCRdb reprocessed the reads with MiXCR, giving one entry per CDR3 protein. The repertoire consists of fewer than 550,000 distinct CDR3 sequences, with approximately 31% occurring once and the leading ten covering roughly 13%. Sequencing used PBMCs. The receptors here all came from a human donor in good health (CMV status not recorded). Some clones in this sample may be carry-over from other donors' samples.

This chain joins TRBV28 and TRBJ1-2, with D unresolved. The ends were cut back, 2 bases at V and 3 bases at J, with 7 bases in the middle. The CDR3 runs 13 residues. The germline gives CDR1 MDHEN, CDR2 SYDVKM. The CDR3 reads CASSLQAHYGYTF. Written as DNA, the CDR3 is TGTGCCAGCAGTTTACAGGCACACTATGGCTACACCTTC.

This clonotype has a handful of counts. The J gene is TRBJ1-1, the V gene TRBV29-1; 8 bases are shared with TRBD1. Germline assignment: CDR1 SQVTM and CDR2 ANQGSEA. The length of the CDR3 is 14 residues. The J segment lost 3 bases and the V segment lost 5 bases, leaving 8 bases of the junction unmatched. The CDR3 is CSVRDRPLDTEAFF. The CDR3 nucleotides are TGCAGCGTTAGGGACAGGCCTCTGGACACTGAAGCTTTCTTT.

The chain joins TRBV4-3 to TRBJ2-1, with 10 bases matching TRBD2. Germline V lookup: CDR1 LGHNA, CDR2 YSLEER. The CDR3 is made up of 16 amino acids. The trim removed 0 bases at V and 8 bases at J, leaving 7 bases unmatched. CDR3 nucleotides: TGCGCCAGCAGCCAAGACCCAGCGGGGGGGGGCGATGAGCAGTTCTTC. It is translated as CASSQDPAGGGDEQFF.

The table lists this clonotype with many counts. The chain is built from TRBV7-2 and TRBJ1-5; D is uncertain. Germline CDR1 is SGHTA and CDR2 is FQGNSA. V dropped 1 base and J dropped 0 bases, with 10 bases sitting between them. This CDR3 contains 16 residues. The CDR3 nucleotides read TGTGCCAGCAGCTTAGTGAATGATTATAGCAATCAGCCCCAGCATTTT. As protein: CASSLVNDYSNQPQHF.

The chain is built from TRBV20-1 and TRBJ1-4, with D perhaps matching TRBD1 (5 bases). Germline CDR1 and CDR2: DFQATT and SNEGSKA (reference sequence). V was clipped by 2 bases and J by 5 bases, with 12 bases between them. The CDR3 loop spans 14 amino acids. CDR3 bases: TGCAGTGCTAGACGTCCCACAGGAAATGAAAAACTGTTTTTT. This sequence encodes CSARRPTGNEKLFF.

The chain has TRBV18 and TRBJ1-6; D may be TRBD1 (6 bases). Germline values: CDR1 KGHSH, CDR2 LQKENI. V was clipped by 6 bases and J by 4 bases, with 13 bases between them. The CDR3 length is 15 residues. The DNA for the CDR3 is TGTGCCAGCTCCCCCTTGGACAGATATAATTCACCCCTCCACTTT. Translated, it gives CASSPLDRYNSPLHF.

This clonotype turned up a few times. This sequence joins TRBV4-1 and TRBJ1-1; no clear D gene. Deletions cut 0 bases from V and 7 bases from J, with 15 bases between. Per the germline V gene, CDR1 is MGHRA and CDR2 is YSYEKL. CDR3 length equals 15 residues. The CDR3 is CASSQDRSLSGEAFF. CDR3 DNA sequence: TGCGCCAGCAGCCAAGATAGATCTCTAAGCGGTGAAGCTTTCTTT.

The CDR3 region has the DNA TGCGCCAGCAGCCAAGTTCCGACGAGCTCCTACGAGCAGTACTTC. Translating it yields CASSQVPTSSYEQYF. The V and J genes are TRBV4-1 and TRBJ2-7; D not resolved. This CDR3 is built from 15 residues. CDR1 is MGHRA, CDR2 YSYEKL, per germline. Trimming removed 1 base at V and 0 bases at J, with 10 bases between.

This clonotype was picked up a small number of times. The chain joins TRBV10-2 to TRBJ2-1; D is undetermined. Germline V gives CDR1 WSHSY, CDR2 SAAADI. Trimming left V 6 bases short and J 4 bases short, with 16 bases between. This CDR3 spans 15 amino acids. In nucleotides, the CDR3 is TGCGCCAGCAGCCAGCATGGGGAAGCTTACAATGAGCAGTTCTTC. This sequence encodes CASSQHGEAYNEQFF.